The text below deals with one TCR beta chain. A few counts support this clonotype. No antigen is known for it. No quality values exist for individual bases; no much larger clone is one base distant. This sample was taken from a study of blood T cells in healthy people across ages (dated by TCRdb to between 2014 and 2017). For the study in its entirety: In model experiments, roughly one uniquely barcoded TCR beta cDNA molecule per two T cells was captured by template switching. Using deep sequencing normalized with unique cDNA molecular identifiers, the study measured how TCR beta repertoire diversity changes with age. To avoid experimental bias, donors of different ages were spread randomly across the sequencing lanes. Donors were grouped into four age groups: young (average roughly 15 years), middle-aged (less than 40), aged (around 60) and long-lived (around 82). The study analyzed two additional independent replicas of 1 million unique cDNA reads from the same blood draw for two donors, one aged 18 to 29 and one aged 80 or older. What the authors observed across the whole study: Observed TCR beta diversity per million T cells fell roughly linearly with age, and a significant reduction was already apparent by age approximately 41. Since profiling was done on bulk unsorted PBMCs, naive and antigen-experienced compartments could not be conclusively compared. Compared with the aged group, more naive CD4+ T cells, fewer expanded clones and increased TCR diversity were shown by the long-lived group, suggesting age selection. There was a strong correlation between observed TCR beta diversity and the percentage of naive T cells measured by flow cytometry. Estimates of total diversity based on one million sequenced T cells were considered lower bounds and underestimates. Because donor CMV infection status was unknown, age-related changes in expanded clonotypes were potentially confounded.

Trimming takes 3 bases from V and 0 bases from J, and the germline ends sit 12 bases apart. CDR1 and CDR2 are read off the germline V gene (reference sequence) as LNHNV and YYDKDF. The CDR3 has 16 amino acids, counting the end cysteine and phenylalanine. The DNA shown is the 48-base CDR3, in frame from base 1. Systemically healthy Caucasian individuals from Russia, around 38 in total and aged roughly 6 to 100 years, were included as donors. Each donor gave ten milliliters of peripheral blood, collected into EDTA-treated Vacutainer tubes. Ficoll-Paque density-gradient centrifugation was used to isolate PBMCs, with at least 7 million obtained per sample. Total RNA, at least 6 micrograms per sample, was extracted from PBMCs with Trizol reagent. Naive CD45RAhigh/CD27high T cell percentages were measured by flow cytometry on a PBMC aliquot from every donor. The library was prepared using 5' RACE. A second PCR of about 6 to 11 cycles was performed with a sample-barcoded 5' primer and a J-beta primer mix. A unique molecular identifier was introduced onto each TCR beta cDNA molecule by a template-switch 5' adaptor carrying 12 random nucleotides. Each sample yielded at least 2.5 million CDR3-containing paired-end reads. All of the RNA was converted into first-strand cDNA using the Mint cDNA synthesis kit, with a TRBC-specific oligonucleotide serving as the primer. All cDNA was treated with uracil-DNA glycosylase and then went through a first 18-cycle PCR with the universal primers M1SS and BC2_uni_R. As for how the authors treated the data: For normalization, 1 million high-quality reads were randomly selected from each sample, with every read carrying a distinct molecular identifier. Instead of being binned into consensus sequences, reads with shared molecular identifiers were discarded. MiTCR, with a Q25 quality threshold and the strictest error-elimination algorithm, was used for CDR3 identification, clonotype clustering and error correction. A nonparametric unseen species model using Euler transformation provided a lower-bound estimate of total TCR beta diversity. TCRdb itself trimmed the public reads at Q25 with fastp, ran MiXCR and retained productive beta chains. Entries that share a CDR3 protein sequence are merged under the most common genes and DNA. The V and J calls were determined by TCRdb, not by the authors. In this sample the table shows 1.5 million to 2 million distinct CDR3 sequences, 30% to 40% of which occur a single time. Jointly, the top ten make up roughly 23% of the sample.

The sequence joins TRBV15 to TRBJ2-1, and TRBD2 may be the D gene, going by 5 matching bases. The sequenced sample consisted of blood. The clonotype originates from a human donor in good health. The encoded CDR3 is CATSSNLGSSYNEQFF. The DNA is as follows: TGTGCCACCAGCAGCAATCTGGGGAGCTCCTACAATGAGCAGTTCTTC.